This TCR beta chain was sequenced in a study of cytomegalovirus exposure and HLA in healthy donors (dated by TCRdb to the late 2010s). About the full investigation: An earlier analysis of 587 of the donors reported roughly 300 Gb of sequence data and approximately 120 million unique TCR beta sequences obtained from around 170 million T cells. An early release covering 500 to 750 HLA-typed donors comprised roughly 300 gigabases of sequencing data and approximately 80 million unique TCR sequences. Among the roughly 370 genotyped donors, around 81% belonged to the genetic ancestry cluster associated with self-reported Caucasian donors. The study aimed to test whether cataloging public T cell receptors could reveal signatures of past pathogen exposure. Using immunosequencing, the study profiled T cell repertoires from 550 to 750 subjects and related those repertoires to cytomegalovirus serostatus. Besides the first cohort of under 700 subjects, a separate validation cohort made up of 120 or so different subjects was used. To predict cytomegalovirus infection status, the study brought together high-throughput TCR immunosequencing, statistical association of individual TCRs with disease status, and machine learning. A later analysis re-analyzed previously published TCR beta repertoires from 550 to 700 donors and added high-resolution HLA genotyping to study TCR occurrence patterns. Rather than using new phenotypic data, the later analysis identified candidate immune exposures from TCR beta sequences and from how often those sequences occurred across donors. To decide whether each TCR beta V gene segment behaved as functional or pseudogenic, an earlier analysis of some 600 of the donors relied on high-throughput TCR beta sequencing. Donor age, sex, ethnicity and CMV serostatus were collected together with the repertoire data. In a later genetic analysis, genome-wide SNP genotypes for about 65% of the roughly 700 donors were used, and that subset was treated as a discovery cohort. Every discovery cohort repertoire had been produced on one sequencing platform. Both class I and class II loci were covered by HLA typing, at four-digit resolution. Typing coverage varied by locus: 629-630 donors for A, B, C, DRB1 and DQB1; around 560 for DQA1; over 600 for DPA1; approximately 490 for DPB1. Five DR-DQ haplotypes were treated as single units for association and clustering because of strong linkage in the cohort. Across about 380 genotyped donors of the cohort, an average of approximately 200,000 unique TCR beta nucleotide sequences per donor were sequenced, and approximately 17% of those sequences were non-productive. Overall study results and their limits: A cluster of highly shared sequence variants was judged likely to be a technical artifact of the sequencing pipeline. It was suggested by the authors that the approach could potentially be generalized to other disease states and immunological phenotypes. The 87-base-pair reads could not distinguish some IMGT-functional V segments, including TRBV6-2 and TRBV6-3, so those segments were excluded. In a later genetic analysis, fewer N-insertions in productive TCRs were reported among donors in an Asian-associated ancestry cluster than the approximately 710-donor mean. In the study, around 150 TCR beta chains were listed as associated with cytomegalovirus. Sequencing depth was assumed to be roughly uniform across donors in the presence/absence analyses, though that assumption may not hold. Immune exposure information for the cohort was limited to CMV serostatus. In a later analysis, around 17,000 TCR beta sequences were associated with specific HLA alleles at a false discovery rate of 0.05. Strong co-occurrence of HLA alleles, especially DR and DQ, made assigning TCR associations to individual alleles difficult. This cohort had only TCR beta chains sequenced, and the lack of alpha or paired-chain data limited which features could be detected. A further reported finding was that TCR beta sequences accurately predicted the HLA-A and HLA-B alleles for most subjects in the first cohort. According to a later analysis, TCR association rates differed among HLA loci, with DRB1 alleles showing the most associated TCRs and HLA-C alleles showing the fewest. In an earlier analysis of about 600 of the donors, most TCR beta V segments appeared in productive rearrangements about 87% or about 30% of the time, broadly matching IMGT annotations. In a later analysis, most CMV-associated TCR beta chains were found to appear HLA-restricted, with HLA associations seemingly driven largely by CMV exposure. In a later analysis, HLA-associated TCR beta chains were found to be more clonally expanded and to have lower generation probabilities than equally common non-associated chains. Three of the identified cytomegalovirus-associated TCR beta chains were confirmed in vitro to be specific for cytomegalovirus antigens. The earlier analysis of 587 of the donors excluded roughly 16 rarely observed V segments, including chromosome 9 orphons, because counts were too low. Most TCR sequences were observed very rarely across donors, whereas some public TCRs were present in many individuals. Cytomegalovirus status was reported to be diagnosed by the classifier with high specificity and sensitivity in both the original and validation cohorts. In a later analysis, several top co-occurrence clusters were reported to appear linked to parvovirus B19, influenza, CMV and Epstein-Barr virus. Because HLA typing was unavailable for some donors at each locus, only the typed subset was used in association tests. Linkage disequilibrium might explain the correlated functional status among segregating V segments, but an unknown experimental factor could not be excluded. An association between a missense DCLRE1C variant and V-gene and J-gene trimming of TCR beta chains was found in a later genetic analysis and replicated in an independent cohort.

The cohort was made up of 666 healthy bone marrow donors. At the time of sampling, every cohort member was nominally healthy, though immune exposures that went unrecorded were likely present. The donor tested CMV seronegative and was one of the 352 seronegative cohort members. Every donor gave a peripheral blood sample, and the peripheral blood mononuclear cells from that sample were used for TCR beta sequencing. Genomic DNA was extracted from the blood cell samples with the Qiagen DNeasy Blood Extraction Kit. The CDR3 numbers 16 residues from cysteine through phenylalanine. Here the CDR3 DNA is all that survives: 48 bases in frame from base 1. Relative to germline, V is 2 bases shorter and J is 2 bases shorter, with 14 bases between their ends. The germline V gene (reference sequence) supplies CDR1 LNHDA and CDR2 SQIVND. This clone has a single count. Its antigen is currently not known. The input lacks base qualities; no much larger clone sits a single base away.

The protocol used for the library was the immunoSEQ multiplex PCR assay. For the multiplex PCR, a mixture combining 60 forward primers for TCR Vbeta segments and 13 reverse primers for TCR Jbeta segments was used. The CDR3 region of rearranged TCR beta genes was amplified from genomic DNA by a multiplex PCR assay. Amplified TCR beta libraries were sequenced as 87-base-pair reads on the Illumina HiSeq System. The original methods were these. A later analysis counted around 72 million unique TCR beta chains across the 500 to 850 repertoires, and around 9.9 million of these chains were shared by at least two donors. A nearest-neighbor algorithm error-corrected the raw reads and collapsed the reads into unique sequences, merging closely related sequences to remove PCR and sequencing errors. To assign V, D and J gene segments, CDR3 sequences were aligned to IMGT reference sequences. For a sequence to be retained, a match of at least six nucleotides was required to both a V gene segment and a J gene segment. A rearrangement was called productive if the CDR3 had no stop codons and remained in frame with V and J, and every other rearrangement was called non-productive. Following IMGT convention, CDR3 was defined as the stretch from the second conserved V-encoded cysteine to the conserved J-encoded phenylalanine. The earlier analysis of some 540 of the donors excluded any sequence lacking an unambiguous match to a single V gene segment. An earlier analysis of 450 to 650 of the donors called V segments functional above 56.7% productive rearrangements and segregating when the between-donor standard deviation exceeded 5%. To diagnose cytomegalovirus status from the catalog of TCR beta chain sequences, a statistical classification framework was built. V and J gene assignment, in a later analysis, came from comparing TCR nucleotide sequences with IMGT/GENE-DB human TR gene sequences. In a later analysis, CDR3 sequences and most-parsimonious VDJ recombination scenarios were assigned using the TCRdist pipeline. In a later analysis, each TCR beta chain was defined by its CDR3 amino acid sequence together with its V-gene family, and reads lacking a unique V-gene family were excluded. A later analysis removed 450 to 600 highly shared, low-generation-probability nucleotide sequences to deal with suspected cross-contamination and a sequencing artifact. For each public chain, a later analysis derived a clonal expansion index from normalized ranks of inferred template counts within each repertoire. In a later analysis, generation probabilities were computed using a VDJ recombination model fitted to out-of-frame rearrangements, and the results were checked against IGoR. Hypergeometric tests were used in a later analysis to score TCR-TCR, TCR-HLA and TCR-CMV co-occurrence, with a repertoire-size bias correction applied to the TCR pairs. In a later analysis, false discovery rates were estimated by permuting HLA or CMV assignments 20 times. In a later analysis, co-occurring TCRs were grouped with DBSCAN, and TCRdist sequence similarity was added when clustering was performed within HLA-allele-positive subsets. Repertoires with fewer than 30,000 or more than 120,000 public chains, plus five repertoires with anomalous nucleotide sharing, were excluded from co-occurrence clustering. TCRdb holds this immuneACCESS table with in-frame rearrangements only. Some clones are missing; in checked studies, unresolved V genes explain under half, and the rest has no known cause. Clone size and the V and J calls come from that table; the DNA yielded D and trimming. The sample table contains about 190,000 clones; only one count was recorded for approximately 81% of them. Around 4% of the sample is held by the ten biggest clonotypes.

The sequenced sample consisted of PBMCs. The chain is made from TRBV19 and TRBJ2-3; TRBD1 is perhaps the D gene, given 6 matching bases. The receptor was derived from a man in his forties or fifties in good health and CMV-seronegative. CDR3 reads: CASSISYDRYTDTQYF. At the DNA level, the sequence is TGTGCCAGTAGTATATCATATGACAGGTACACAGATACGCAGTATTTT.